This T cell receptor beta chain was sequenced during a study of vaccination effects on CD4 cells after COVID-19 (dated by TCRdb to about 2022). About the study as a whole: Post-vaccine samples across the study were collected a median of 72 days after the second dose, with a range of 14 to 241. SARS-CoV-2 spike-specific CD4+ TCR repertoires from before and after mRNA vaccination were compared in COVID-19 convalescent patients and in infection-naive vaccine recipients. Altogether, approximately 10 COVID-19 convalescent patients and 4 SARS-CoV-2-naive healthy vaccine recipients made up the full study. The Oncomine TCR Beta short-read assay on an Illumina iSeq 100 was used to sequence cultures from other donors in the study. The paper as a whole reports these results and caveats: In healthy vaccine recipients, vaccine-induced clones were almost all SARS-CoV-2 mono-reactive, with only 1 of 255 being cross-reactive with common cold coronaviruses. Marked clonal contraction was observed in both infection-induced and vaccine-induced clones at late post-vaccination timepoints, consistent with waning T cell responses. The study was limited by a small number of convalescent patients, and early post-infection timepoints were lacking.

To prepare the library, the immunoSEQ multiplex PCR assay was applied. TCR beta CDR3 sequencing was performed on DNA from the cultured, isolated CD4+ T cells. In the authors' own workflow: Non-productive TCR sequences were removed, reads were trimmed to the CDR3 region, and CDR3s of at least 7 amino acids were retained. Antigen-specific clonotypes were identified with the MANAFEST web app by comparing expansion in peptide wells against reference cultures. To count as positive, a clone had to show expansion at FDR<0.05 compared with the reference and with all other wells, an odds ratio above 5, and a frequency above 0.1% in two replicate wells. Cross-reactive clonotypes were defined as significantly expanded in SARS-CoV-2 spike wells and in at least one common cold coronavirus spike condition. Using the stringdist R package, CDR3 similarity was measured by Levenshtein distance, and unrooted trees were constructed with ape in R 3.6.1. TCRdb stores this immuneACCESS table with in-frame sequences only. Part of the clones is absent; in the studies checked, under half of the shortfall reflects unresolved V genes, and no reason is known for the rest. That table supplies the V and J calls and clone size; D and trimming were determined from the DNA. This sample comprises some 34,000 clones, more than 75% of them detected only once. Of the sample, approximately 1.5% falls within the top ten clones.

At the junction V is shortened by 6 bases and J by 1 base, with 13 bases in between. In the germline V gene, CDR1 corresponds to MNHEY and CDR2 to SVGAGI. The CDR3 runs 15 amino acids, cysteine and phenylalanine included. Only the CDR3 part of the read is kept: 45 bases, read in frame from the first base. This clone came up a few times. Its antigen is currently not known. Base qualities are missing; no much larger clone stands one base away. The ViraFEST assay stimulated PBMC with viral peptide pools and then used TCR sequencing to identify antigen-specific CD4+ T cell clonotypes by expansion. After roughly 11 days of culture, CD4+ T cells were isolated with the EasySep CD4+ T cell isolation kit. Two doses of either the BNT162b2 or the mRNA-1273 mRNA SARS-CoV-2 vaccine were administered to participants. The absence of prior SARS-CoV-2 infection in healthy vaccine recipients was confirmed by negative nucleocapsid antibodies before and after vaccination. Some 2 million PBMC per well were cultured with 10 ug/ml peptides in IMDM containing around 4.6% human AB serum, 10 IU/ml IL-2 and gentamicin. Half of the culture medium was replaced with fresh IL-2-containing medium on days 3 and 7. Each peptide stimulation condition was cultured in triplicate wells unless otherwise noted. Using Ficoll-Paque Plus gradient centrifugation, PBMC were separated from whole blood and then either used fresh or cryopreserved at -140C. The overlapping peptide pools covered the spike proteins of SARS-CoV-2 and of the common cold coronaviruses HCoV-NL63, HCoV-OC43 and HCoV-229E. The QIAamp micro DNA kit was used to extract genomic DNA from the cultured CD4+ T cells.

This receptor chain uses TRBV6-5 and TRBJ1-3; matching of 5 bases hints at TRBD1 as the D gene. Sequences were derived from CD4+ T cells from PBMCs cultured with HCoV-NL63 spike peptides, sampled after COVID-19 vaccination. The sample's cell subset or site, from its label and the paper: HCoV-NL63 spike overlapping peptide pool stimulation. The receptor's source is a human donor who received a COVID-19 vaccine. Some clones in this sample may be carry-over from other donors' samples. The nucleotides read TGTGCCAGCAGCCTTCGGGGGTTATCTGGAAACACCATATATTTT. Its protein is CASSLRGLSGNTIYF.